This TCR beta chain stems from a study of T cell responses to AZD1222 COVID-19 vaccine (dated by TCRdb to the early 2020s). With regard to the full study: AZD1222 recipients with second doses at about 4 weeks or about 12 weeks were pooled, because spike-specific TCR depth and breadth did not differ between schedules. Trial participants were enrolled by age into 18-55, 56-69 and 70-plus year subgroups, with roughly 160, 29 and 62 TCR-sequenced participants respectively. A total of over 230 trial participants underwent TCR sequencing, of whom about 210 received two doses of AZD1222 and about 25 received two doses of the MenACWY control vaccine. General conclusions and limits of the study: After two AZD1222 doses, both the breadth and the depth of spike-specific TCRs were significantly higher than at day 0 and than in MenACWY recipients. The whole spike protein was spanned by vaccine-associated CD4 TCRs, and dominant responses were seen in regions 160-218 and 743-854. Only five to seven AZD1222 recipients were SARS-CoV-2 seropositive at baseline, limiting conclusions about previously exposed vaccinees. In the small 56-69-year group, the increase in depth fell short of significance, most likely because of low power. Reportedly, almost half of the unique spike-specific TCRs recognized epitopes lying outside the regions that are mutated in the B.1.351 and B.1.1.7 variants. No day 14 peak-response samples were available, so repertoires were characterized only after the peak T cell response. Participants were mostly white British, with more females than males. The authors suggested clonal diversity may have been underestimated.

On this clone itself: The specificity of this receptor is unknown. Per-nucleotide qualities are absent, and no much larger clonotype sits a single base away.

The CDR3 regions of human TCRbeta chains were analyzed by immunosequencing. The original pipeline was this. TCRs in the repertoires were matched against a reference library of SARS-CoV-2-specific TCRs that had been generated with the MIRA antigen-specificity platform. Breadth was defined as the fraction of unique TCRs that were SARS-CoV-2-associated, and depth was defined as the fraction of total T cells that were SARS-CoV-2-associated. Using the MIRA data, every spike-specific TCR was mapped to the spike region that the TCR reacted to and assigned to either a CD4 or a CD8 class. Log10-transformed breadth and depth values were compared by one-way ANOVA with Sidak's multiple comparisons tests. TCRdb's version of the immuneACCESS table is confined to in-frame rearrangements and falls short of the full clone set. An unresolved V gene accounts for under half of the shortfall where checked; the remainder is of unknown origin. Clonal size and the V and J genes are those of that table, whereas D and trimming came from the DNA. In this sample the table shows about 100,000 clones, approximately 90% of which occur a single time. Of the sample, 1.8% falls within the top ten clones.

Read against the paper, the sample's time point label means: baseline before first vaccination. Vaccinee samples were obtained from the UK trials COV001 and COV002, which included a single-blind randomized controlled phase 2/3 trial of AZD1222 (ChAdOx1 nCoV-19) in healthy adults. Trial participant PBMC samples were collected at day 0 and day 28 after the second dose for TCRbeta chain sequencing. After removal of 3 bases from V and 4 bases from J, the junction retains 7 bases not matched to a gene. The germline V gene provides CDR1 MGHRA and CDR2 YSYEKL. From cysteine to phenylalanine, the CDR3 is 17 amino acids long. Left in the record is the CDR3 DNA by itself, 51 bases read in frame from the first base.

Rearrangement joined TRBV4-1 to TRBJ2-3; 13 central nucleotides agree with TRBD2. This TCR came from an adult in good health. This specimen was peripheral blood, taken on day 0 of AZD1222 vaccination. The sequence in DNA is TGCGCCAGCAGCCAGCCAGGACTAGCGGGAGATTCAGATACGCAGTATTTT. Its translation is CASSQPGLAGDSDTQYF.